The rows below give T cell receptor beta chains drawn from one sample of a study of regulatory T cells in long-lasting Graves disease. TCRdb reprocessed the multiplex PCR reads via MiXCR and lists one record per CDR3 protein. The top ten hold 10% to 15% of the sample, which has 400,000 to 500,000 distinct CDR3 sequences, approximately 22% seen once. This specimen consisted of peripheral blood mononuclear cells (PBMCs), obtained when the disease was refractory, from a patient treated with antithyroid drugs. The source of these receptors is a female donor with Graves disease. Both conserved end residues are part of each CDR3. D genes are given only for firm matches. Size is omitted from some rows. Given values are once, few, many or a class for expanded clones.

cdr3_nt: TGTGCCAGCAGTTACTCTGACGGGACAGGGCATTCCCCCTTC; cdr3_aa: CASSYSDGTGHSPF; d_call: TRBD1; clone_size: many; j_call: TRBJ1-2; v_call: TRBV6-5
cdr3_nt: TGCAGTGCTAGAGTGCCGGGACTGAAATTTAGCAATCAGCCCCAGCATTTT; cdr3_aa: CSARVPGLKFSNQPQHF; d_call: -; clone_size: -; j_call: TRBJ1-5; v_call: TRBV20-1
cdr3_nt: TGCAGTGCTAGCGACAACAATCAGCCCCAGCATTTT; cdr3_aa: CSASDNNQPQHF; d_call: -; clone_size: many; j_call: TRBJ1-5; v_call: TRBV20-1
cdr3_nt: TGTGCCAGCAGTTTCGTTATTCAGCCCCAGCATTTT; cdr3_aa: CASSFVIQPQHF; d_call: -; clone_size: -; j_call: TRBJ1-5; v_call: TRBV6-2/TRBV6-3
cdr3_nt: TGTGCCAGTAGTCCGAGTAGGATCAACGAGCAGTACTTC; cdr3_aa: CASSPSRINEQYF; d_call: -; clone_size: few; j_call: TRBJ2-7; v_call: TRBV19
cdr3_nt: TGTGCCAGCAGAACAGGACAAGATAACACTGAAGCTTTCTTT; cdr3_aa: CASRTGQDNTEAFF; d_call: -; clone_size: many; j_call: TRBJ1-1; v_call: TRBV28
cdr3_nt: TGTGCCAGCAGTCCAGGGGACAGGGGGCTTGAGCAGTACTTC; cdr3_aa: CASSPGDRGLEQYF; d_call: TRBD1; clone_size: -; j_call: TRBJ2-7; v_call: TRBV12-3/TRBV12-4
cdr3_nt: TGTGCCAGCAGCCAAGGGCGCACCGGGGAGCTGTTTTTT; cdr3_aa: CASSQGRTGELFF; d_call: -; clone_size: few; j_call: TRBJ2-2; v_call: TRBV4-2
cdr3_nt: TGTGCCAGCAGTTCGGTCCTAAACACCGGGGAGCTGTTTTTT; cdr3_aa: CASSSVLNTGELFF; d_call: -; clone_size: many; j_call: TRBJ2-2; v_call: TRBV12-3/TRBV12-4
cdr3_nt: TGTGCCAGCAGCCTCGACAGGGTGGAAGAGACCCAGTACTTC; cdr3_aa: CASSLDRVEETQYF; d_call: TRBD1; clone_size: once; j_call: TRBJ2-5; v_call: TRBV5-5
cdr3_nt: TGTGCCAGCAGTGAGAGACAGTTATACAATGAGCAGTTCTTC; cdr3_aa: CASSERQLYNEQFF; d_call: -; clone_size: few; j_call: TRBJ2-1; v_call: TRBV2
cdr3_nt: TGTGCCAGCAGCTTAGCCAGCAGGGAGACCCAGTACTTC; cdr3_aa: CASSLASRETQYF; d_call: -; clone_size: many; j_call: TRBJ2-5; v_call: TRBV7-8
cdr3_nt: TGCACCCGTTGGTACCGGGACAGGGATCCACAGCAGTACTTC; cdr3_aa: CTRWYRDRDPQQYF; d_call: TRBD1; clone_size: few; j_call: TRBJ2-7; v_call: TRBV20-1
cdr3_nt: TGCGCCAGCAGCCAAATGCCAGGACAGGGCTCGAACGAGCAGTACTTC; cdr3_aa: CASSQMPGQGSNEQYF; d_call: TRBD1; clone_size: -; j_call: TRBJ2-7; v_call: TRBV5-1
cdr3_nt: TGTGCCAGCAGGGCAGGGGTCTGGACTGAAGCTTTCTTT; cdr3_aa: CASRAGVWTEAFF; d_call: -; clone_size: many; j_call: TRBJ1-1; v_call: TRBV2
cdr3_nt: TGTGCCAGCAGCTTAGTTCCTAGCGGGGGAACAACAGATACGCAGTATTTT; cdr3_aa: CASSLVPSGGTTDTQYF; d_call: TRBD2; clone_size: -; j_call: TRBJ2-3; v_call: TRBV7-9
cdr3_nt: TGTGCCAGCAATAGGGACGGGCAGAACACCGGGGAGCTGTTTTTT; cdr3_aa: CASNRDGQNTGELFF; d_call: -; clone_size: many; j_call: TRBJ2-2; v_call: TRBV12-3/TRBV12-4
cdr3_nt: TGTGCCAGCAATCTACAGGCCCAAAGCTCCTACGAGCAGTACTTC; cdr3_aa: CASNLQAQSSYEQYF; d_call: -; clone_size: many; j_call: TRBJ2-7; v_call: TRBV28
cdr3_nt: TGTGCCAGCAGGCCTAGGTCCTTGAACACTGAAGCTTTCTTT; cdr3_aa: CASRPRSLNTEAFF; d_call: -; clone_size: -; j_call: TRBJ1-1; v_call: TRBV6-1
cdr3_nt: TGTGCCAGCAGCCCAAGGACAGGGACCACCGGGGAGCTGTTTTTT; cdr3_aa: CASSPRTGTTGELFF; d_call: TRBD1; clone_size: -; j_call: TRBJ2-2; v_call: TRBV9
cdr3_nt: TGTGCCAGCAGTCTAACCCTAGGAGGTGCCAGCTACGAGCAGTACTTC; cdr3_aa: CASSLTLGGASYEQYF; d_call: -; clone_size: -; j_call: TRBJ2-7; v_call: TRBV7-2
cdr3_nt: TGTGCCAGCTCACCCGACCGGGACACGTCGGTCGGGGAGCTGTTTTTT; cdr3_aa: CASSPDRDTSVGELFF; d_call: -; clone_size: -; j_call: TRBJ2-2; v_call: TRBV18
cdr3_nt: TGTGCCAGCAGCAATCGGCAAACCGGGGAGCTGTTTTTT; cdr3_aa: CASSNRQTGELFF; d_call: -; clone_size: few; j_call: TRBJ2-2; v_call: TRBV11-1
cdr3_nt: TGCAGTGCGGGGCCCGGACTAGCGGGATTTGGAGAGACCCAGTACTTC; cdr3_aa: CSAGPGLAGFGETQYF; d_call: TRBD2; clone_size: few; j_call: TRBJ2-5; v_call: TRBV20-1
cdr3_nt: TGTGCCAGCACCTTTTTGGTCAATCAGCCCCAGCATTTT; cdr3_aa: CASTFLVNQPQHF; d_call: -; clone_size: -; j_call: TRBJ1-5; v_call: TRBV6-4
cdr3_nt: TGTGCCAGCAGCCAAGAAAGCGGCCTAGCCAAAAACATTCAGTACTTC; cdr3_aa: CASSQESGLAKNIQYF; d_call: -; clone_size: few; j_call: TRBJ2-4; v_call: TRBV3-1
cdr3_nt: TGTGCCAGTAGTATAGAGGCAGTACCGGGGAGCTATGGCTACACCTTC; cdr3_aa: CASSIEAVPGSYGYTF; d_call: -; clone_size: few; j_call: TRBJ1-2; v_call: TRBV19
cdr3_nt: TGTGCCAGCACCAATGGGCGACAGGGGATGACCTACGAGCAGTACTTC; cdr3_aa: CASTNGRQGMTYEQYF; d_call: TRBD1; clone_size: -; j_call: TRBJ2-7; v_call: TRBV6-1
cdr3_nt: TGTGCCAGCACTCCTCCCCCGGGACTAAGGTACCAAGAGACCCAGTACTTC; cdr3_aa: CASTPPPGLRYQETQYF; d_call: TRBD2; clone_size: -; j_call: TRBJ2-5; v_call: TRBV6-2/TRBV6-3
cdr3_nt: TGTGCCGGCAATCCTCCGAGGCTAGCGGGCCCCTCCTACGAGCAGTACTTC; cdr3_aa: CAGNPPRLAGPSYEQYF; d_call: TRBD2; clone_size: -; j_call: TRBJ2-7; v_call: TRBV6-1
cdr3_nt: TGTGCCAGCACTCTTCTCTATGGCTACACCTTC; cdr3_aa: CASTLLYGYTF; d_call: -; clone_size: many; j_call: TRBJ1-2; v_call: TRBV2
cdr3_nt: TGTGCCAGCCGGAACAGACAGACCTCTGAAGAGCAGTACTTC; cdr3_aa: CASRNRQTSEEQYF; d_call: -; clone_size: many; j_call: TRBJ2-7; v_call: TRBV2
cdr3_nt: TGCAGTGCTAGAGGACCCCAGTCCCTCCACTTT; cdr3_aa: CSARGPQSLHF; d_call: -; clone_size: -; j_call: TRBJ1-6; v_call: TRBV20-1